Listed here are 7 T cell receptor beta chains from one sample, sequenced in a study of blood T cell repertoires in COVID-19. Clones were read by immunoSEQ multiplex PCR, and TCRdb kept only the in-frame ones, dropping some. The table records about 100,000 clones, approximately 91% of them present only once. The sample was peripheral blood. Source of these receptors: an older woman with acute or convalescent COVID-19.

This chain links TRBV2 with TRBJ1-5; the D gene is possibly TRBD1 (5 bases). Per germline, CDR1 SNHLY and CDR2 FYNNEI. The CDR3 consists of 15 residues. V was shortened by 7 bases and J by 1 base, with 14 bases between the two germline ends. CDR3 bases: TGTGCCAGCAATATCCAGGGAACGAGCAATCAGCCCCAGCATTTT. This encodes CASNIQGTSNQPQHF.

V is TRBV9 and J is TRBJ2-5; D is undetermined. Trimming took off 2 bases at V and 5 bases at J, with 10 bases between the two ends. Germline CDR1 and CDR2: SGDLS and YYNGEE. The CDR3 sequence is 13 residues long. The CDR3 is CASSVDIWETQYF. In nucleotides, the CDR3 is TGTGCCAGCAGCGTCGACATTTGGGAGACCCAGTACTTC. The whole variable domain, remainder taken from reference TRBV9 and TRBJ2-5, is DSGVTQTPKHLITATGQRVTLRCSPRSGDLSVYWYQQSLDQGLQFLIQYYNGEERAKGNILERFSAQQFPDLHSELNLSSLELGDSALYFCASSVDIWETQYFGPGTRLLVL.

The chain uses TRBV3-1 (or the pseudogene TRBV3-2) and TRBJ2-7; D perhaps matches TRBD2 (7 bases). Deletions cut 8 bases from V and 7 bases from J, with 18 bases between. The germline gives CDR1 LGHDT, CDR2 YNNKEL (reference sequence). CDR3 length equals 13 residues. For the CDR3, the DNA is TGTGCCAGCTCCCGAGGGGGGGCTGGGGAGCAGTACTTC. It translates to CASSRGGAGEQYF.

This chain links TRBV3-1 (or the pseudogene TRBV3-2) with TRBJ2-5; maybe TRBD2 (5 bases). V lost 2 bases and J lost 5, with 6 bases in between. The CDR3 sequence is 12 residues long. Germline CDR1 and CDR2: LGHDT and YNNKEL (reference sequence). In nucleotides, the CDR3 is TGTGCCAGCAGCCAACTAGCCGAGACCCAGTACTTC. Amino acids: CASSQLAETQYF.

The chain couples TRBV3-1 (or the pseudogene TRBV3-2) to TRBJ2-1; possible D gene TRBD2, 5 bases. Germline V gene lookup returns CDR1 LGHDT and CDR2 YNNKEL (reference sequence). V lost 2 bases and J lost 8, with 16 bases in between. The CDR3 totals 15 residues. CDR3 nucleotides: TGTGCCAGCAGCCAACGGGGTGAGGTCAAAGATGAGCAGTTCTTC. Translating it yields CASSQRGEVKDEQFF.

V usage is TRBV21-1 and J usage is TRBJ2-3; the listed D gene, TRBD2, was not tested against the DNA. TRBV21-1 is tagged as a pseudogene. The CDR3 is 11 residues long. The CDR3 here is CASRLEDTQYF. CDR3 sequence (DNA): TGTGCCAGCAGACTGGAGGATACGCAGTATTTT.

This chain connects TRBV7-6 to TRBJ2-1; 14 bases line up with TRBD2. This CDR3 contains 16 residues. Germline V gene lookup returns CDR1 SGHVS and CDR2 FNYEAQ. Germline trimming cut 5 bases from V and 5 bases from J; bases unmatched to any gene: 5. CDR3 sequence reads: CASSRTSGRTNNEQFF. CDR3 DNA: TGTGCCAGCAGCCGGACTAGCGGGAGGACGAACAATGAGCAGTTCTTC.